The next 29 T cell receptor beta chains were all read from a single sample in a study of T cells in Graves' hyperthyroidism and ophthalmopathy. Template material for amplifying TCR beta CDR3 regions consisted of RNA transcripts. TCR CDR3 regions were first amplified by RT-PCR with HTBI primers. TCRdb re-analysed the multiplex PCR reads in MiXCR, keeping a single row per CDR3 protein. The table records approximately 510,000 distinct CDR3 sequences, roughly 20% of them present only once. The sequenced sample was blood. These TCRs come from a man younger than 35 with Graves' hyperthyroidism.

The rearrangement uses TRBV6-1 and TRBJ1-2, with D perhaps matching TRBD1 (5 bases). V lost 11 bases to trimming and J lost 6 bases, with 13 bases between them. From germline, CDR1 is MNHNS and CDR2 SASEGT. The CDR3 totals 11 residues. CDR3 nucleotides: TGTGCCCTCTTAGGGGCGGATGGCTACACCTTC. It yields the protein CALLGADGYTF.

This clonotype was detected many times. The chain combines TRBV6-5 with TRBJ1-3; D is unresolved. From germline, CDR1 is MNHEY and CDR2 SVGAGI. The V end was cut by 7 bases, the J end by 1 base, with 14 bases between. The CDR3 has 15 residues. The CDR3 DNA sequence: TGTGCCAGCACCAGGACGGCGGGATCTGGAAACACCATATATTTT. This sequence encodes CASTRTAGSGNTIYF.

This clonotype was found a few times. Likely a read error: the CDR3 ends without its conserved phenylalanine or tryptophan. CDR3 sequence reads: CAWIPGKGGYTS. The CDR3 nucleotides read TGTGCCTGGATCCCCGGAAAGGGAGGCTACACCTCC. The chain joins TRBV30 to TRBJ1-2; D is uncertain. Trimming left V 4 bases short and J 8 bases short, with 14 bases between. The CDR3 runs to 12 residues. Germline assignment: CDR1 GTSNPN and CDR2 SVGIG (reference sequence).

This clonotype was observed a few times. This may arise from a read error, as a much more abundant clone is one base away. The rearrangement uses TRBV11-2 and TRBJ1-1, with D perhaps TRBD1 (6 bases). CDR3 length: 16 amino acids. Germline V gives CDR1 SGHAT, CDR2 FQNNGV. V lost 5 bases and J 5 bases, leaving 21 bases between the germline ends. DNA for the CDR3: TGTGCCAGCAGCCCGTCACACAGGGCGCGGGGGACTGAAGCTTTCTTT. This codes for CASSPSHRARGTEAFF.

This clonotype turned up a few times. V is TRBV28 and J is TRBJ2-7; 7 nucleotides agree with TRBD1. The CDR3 loop spans 19 amino acids. V trimming: 1 base; J trimming: 4 bases; junction bases outside the gene matches: 19. Looked up from germline, CDR1 is MDHEN and CDR2 is SYDVKM. For the CDR3, the DNA is TGTGCCAGCAGTTTATATCTCGGAGCTTTAGGACAGGAAGGATACGAGCAGTACTTC. Encoded protein: CASSLYLGALGQEGYEQYF.

This clonotype came up many times. The V call is TRBV7-9, the J call TRBJ1-1, with unresolved D. Germline loops: CDR1 SEHNR, CDR2 FQNEAQ (reference sequence). Trimming left V 5 bases short and J 2 bases short, with 6 bases between. This CDR3 has 12 residues. The CDR3 here is CASSPPNTEAFF. The CDR3, as DNA: TGTGCCAGCAGCCCCCCTAACACTGAAGCTTTCTTT.

V and J are TRBV6-5 and TRBJ1-2, with unresolved D. The ends were cut back, 2 bases at V and 5 bases at J, with 9 bases in the middle. This CDR3 is built from 13 residues. Germline V gives CDR1 MNHEY, CDR2 SVGAGI. DNA of the CDR3: TGTGCCAGCAGTTACGAAGAAGGATATGGCTACACCTTC. It is translated as CASSYEEGYGYTF.

The chain recombines TRBV12-3 or TRBV12-4 with TRBJ2-5; 11 bases line up with TRBD2. Trimming cost V 5 bases and J 3 bases; bases outside gene matches: 5. The CDR3 runs to 15 residues. Here the CDR3 reads CASSPLAGVEETQYF. The CDR3 coding sequence is TGTGCCAGCAGTCCACTAGCGGGGGTAGAAGAGACCCAGTACTTC.

V usage is TRBV4-1 and J usage is TRBJ1-6; the D gene is possibly TRBD1 (6 bases). CDR1 is MGHRA and CDR2 is YSYEKL in the germline V gene. V dropped 1 base and J dropped 8 bases, with 9 bases sitting between them. The CDR3 extends over 14 amino acids. This CDR3 reads CASSQGGGYSPLHF. The CDR3 DNA sequence: TGCGCCAGCAGCCAAGGAGGGGGATATTCACCCCTCCACTTT.

There are many counts of this clonotype. The chain joins TRBV12-3 or TRBV12-4 to TRBJ1-5; D call uncertain. The CDR3 contains 17 residues. The ends were cut back, 6 bases at V and 1 base at J, with 19 bases in the middle. The CDR3, as DNA: TGTGCCAGCAGGCCGGACTCCAGAAAAGACAGCAATCAGCCCCAGCATTTT. It is translated as CASRPDSRKDSNQPQHF.

This clonotype has at least ten counts. The chain is built from TRBV25-1 and TRBJ2-4; 7 bases fit TRBD1. J gave up 7 bases and V 8 bases, and 8 bases lay outside the gene matches. From germline, CDR1 is MGHDK and CDR2 SYGVNS. The CDR3 contains 13 residues. CDR3 amino acids: CASGRQGSNIQYF. The CDR3 region has the DNA TGTGCCAGCGGCAGACAGGGATCGAACATTCAGTACTTC.

V and J are TRBV12-3 or TRBV12-4 and TRBJ2-7; D uncertain. This CDR3 region has 14 residues. V was pared by 3 bases and J by 2 bases, with 11 bases between. CDR3 sequence: CASSLSEWAYEQYF. The CDR3 nucleotides are TGTGCCAGCAGTTTGTCTGAGTGGGCCTACGAGCAGTACTTC.

The sample holds a few counts of this clonotype. The chain uses TRBV7-2 and TRBJ1-5, with D unclear. In germline, CDR1 is SGHTA, CDR2 FQGNSA. CDR3 size: 12 residues. The ends were cut back, 3 bases at V and 5 bases at J, with 5 bases in the middle. In DNA, the CDR3 is TGTGCCAGCAGCTTGATGGATCAGCCCCAGCATTTT. This translates into CASSLMDQPQHF.

This clonotype has just a few counts. The chain joins TRBV7-9 to TRBJ1-1; the D is unclear. V was pared by 3 bases and J by 0 bases, with 8 bases between. CDR3 length: 14 residues. Per the germline V gene, CDR1 is SEHNR and CDR2 is FQNEAQ (reference sequence). The CDR3 loop reads CASSFTALNTEAFF. The CDR3 nucleotides are TGTGCCAGCAGCTTTACAGCGTTGAACACTGAAGCTTTCTTT.

The CDR3 here is CASSPMKGSWGVYPTDTQYF. The CDR3 DNA is TGCGCCAGCAGCCCGATGAAGGGCTCGTGGGGGGTCTATCCCACAGATACGCAGTATTTT. The chain uses TRBV5-1 and TRBJ2-3, with D possibly TRBD2 on 6 matching bases. Germline V CDR1 and CDR2: SGHRS, YFSETQ. This CDR3 spans 20 amino acids. Deletions cut 4 bases from V and 2 bases from J, with 29 bases between.

This clonotype was counted at least ten times. The V call is TRBV12-3 or TRBV12-4, the J call TRBJ1-2; 7 nucleotides line up with TRBD1. The junction had 4 bases not matched to a gene; V was cut back by 2 bases and J by 4 bases. There are 14 residues in the CDR3. The CDR3 nucleotides read TGTGCCAGCAGTTTACAGGGGGACAGCTATGGCTACACCTTC. It is translated as CASSLQGDSYGYTF.

This chain connects TRBV12-3 or TRBV12-4 to TRBJ1-1; D remains unclear. The CDR3 consists of 16 residues. The V and J ends lost 4 bases and 6 bases respectively, with 21 bases between them. The DNA of the CDR3 is TGTGCCAGCAGTTACAGATTTCAAAGGCTATGGCCTGAAGCTTTCTTT. This codes for CASSYRFQRLWPEAFF.

This clonotype has a count of ten or more. The chain links TRBV4-1 to TRBJ2-7, with D unclear. This CDR3 is 13 amino acids long. Germline CDR1 reads MGHRA; CDR2 reads YSYEKL. The V end was cut by 4 bases, the J end by 5 bases, with 12 bases between. CDR3 in amino acids: CASSRAVGNEQYF. The DNA for the CDR3 is TGCGCCAGCAGCCGCGCGGTAGGGAACGAGCAGTACTTC.

This clonotype was recorded many times. V usage is TRBV6-5 and J usage is TRBJ1-2; D gene unclear. This CDR3 is built from 13 residues. Trimming took 2 bases from V and 8 from J, leaving 12 bases between them. Germline assignment: CDR1 MNHEY and CDR2 SVGAGI. The CDR3 DNA reads as TGTGCCAGCAGTTACACCCAGACTGAGGGCTACACCTTC. It specifies CASSYTQTEGYTF.

Ten or more counts support this clonotype. This could be a read error, since a much larger clone is one nucleotide away. The genes are TRBV6-1 and TRBJ1-1; possibly TRBD1 for D (5 bases). The CDR3 contains 15 residues. The V gene lost 2 bases and the J gene lost 5 bases, with 15 bases spanning the gap. Germline V CDR1 and CDR2: MNHNS, SASEGT. DNA for the CDR3: TGTGCCAGCAGTGAAAGGCGGGGCGGGGGAACTGAAGCTTTCTTT. Translated: CASSERRGGGTEAFF.

This chain connects TRBV12-3 or TRBV12-4 to TRBJ2-5; D is unresolved. Deletions cut 8 bases from V and 5 bases from J, with 9 bases between. The CDR3 extends over 11 amino acids. The CDR3 coding sequence is TGTGCCAGCGGTCTTAAGGAGACCCAGTACTTC. The encoded protein is CASGLKETQYF.

In this sample, this clonotype turned up a few times. The chain joins TRBV28 to TRBJ1-5; D gene uncertain. The CDR3 covers 12 residues. The germline V and J ends were trimmed by 11 bases and 3 bases, with 11 bases remaining between them. Per the germline V gene, CDR1 is MDHEN and CDR2 is SYDVKM. CDR3: CAARRDNQPQHF. In nucleotides, the CDR3 is TGTGCCGCACGGAGGGACAATCAGCCCCAGCATTTT.

The chain employs TRBV12-3 or TRBV12-4 and TRBJ2-7; the D gene could be TRBD1 or TRBD2 (7 bases each). The length of the CDR3 is 14 residues. V lost 6 bases and J 4 bases, leaving 16 bases between the germline ends. CDR3 sequence (DNA): TGTGCCAGCAGACCGGGCAGGGGGGGGTACGAGCAGTACTTC. Protein product: CASRPGRGGYEQYF.

This clonotype was picked up many times. The CDR3 coding sequence is TGTGCCAGCAGCCCCCGGGGGTTCGGGGAGCTGTTTTTT. It codes for CASSPRGFGELFF. The rearrangement joins TRBV12-3 or TRBV12-4 to TRBJ2-2, with D perhaps matching TRBD2 (6 bases). V was shortened by 6 bases and J by 7 bases, with 12 bases between the two germline ends. This CDR3 spans 13 amino acids.

This clonotype showed up just a few times. This chain uses TRBV11-2 with TRBJ2-5; D not certain. The V and J ends lost 3 bases and 5 bases respectively, with 13 bases between them. Germline loops: CDR1 SGHAT, CDR2 FQNNGV. This CDR3 is 14 amino acids long. The CDR3 sequence is CASSLALLRETQYF. DNA for the CDR3: TGTGCCAGCAGCTTGGCCCTGCTTCGGGAGACCCAGTACTTC.

V and J are TRBV29-1 and TRBJ2-2; the match to TRBD1 covers 7 bases. In germline, CDR1 is SQVTM, CDR2 ANQGSEA. This CDR3 region has 15 residues. The trim removed 6 bases at V and 0 bases at J, leaving 7 bases unmatched. Here the CDR3 DNA reads TGCAGCGTGAGGGCCGGGACAGCGAACACCGGGGAGCTGTTTTTT. Its translation: CSVRAGTANTGELFF.

Ten or more counts support this clonotype. The chain uses TRBV12-3 or TRBV12-4 and TRBJ1-1, with D unclear. This CDR3 region has 14 residues. V was shortened by 6 bases and J by 3 bases, with 14 bases between the two germline ends. DNA of the CDR3: TGTGCCAGCAGGCTAACCGGGGAATACACTGAAGCTTTCTTT. Its translation: CASRLTGEYTEAFF.

This clonotype was recorded at least ten times. The chain links TRBV6-5 to TRBJ1-1; D gene uncertain. Germline CDR1 and CDR2: MNHEY and SVGAGI. Trimming took 0 bases from V and 1 from J, leaving 9 bases between them. The CDR3 runs 15 residues. This CDR3 is CASSYSWSQNTEAFF. In DNA form, the CDR3 reads TGTGCCAGCAGTTACTCGTGGAGTCAGAACACTGAAGCTTTCTTT.

This clonotype was seen many times. The chain links TRBV2 to TRBJ2-2, with TRBD2 as a possible D gene (6 bases). This CDR3 is built from 14 residues. Germline loops: CDR1 SNHLY, CDR2 FYNNEI. V lost 8 bases and J 5 bases, leaving 15 bases between the germline ends. The CDR3 region has the DNA TGTGCCAGCCGGGGCGGGGTACGGACCGGGGAGCTGTTTTTT. Translating gives CASRGGVRTGELFF.